What follows are 29 T cell receptor beta chains derived from one specimen sequenced in a study of PD-1 blockade in classical Hodgkin lymphoma. Some clones are missing from TCRdb's copy, which holds only in-frame ones; the method was immunoSEQ multiplex PCR. The table includes tens of thousands of clones, roughly 80% detected once. Autologous stem cell transplantation was followed by relapse in every patient, and brentuximab vedotin exposure varied. The material was peripheral blood mononuclear cells (PBMCs), obtained before the second cycle of nivolumab. These receptor sequences come from a human donor with classical Hodgkin lymphoma.

Only one count was recorded for this clone. The chain couples TRBV27 to TRBJ2-2; TRBD2 agrees at 11 bases. CDR1 and CDR2 (germline): MNHEY, SMNVEV (reference sequence). The CDR3 sequence is 17 residues long. With V trimmed by 5 bases and J by 2 bases, 7 bases remained unmatched. The CDR3 DNA follows: TGTGCCAGCAGTCCGTTAACTAGCGGGAGTAACACCGGGGAGCTGTTTTTT. It translates to CASSPLTSGSNTGELFF.

This chain connects TRBV28 to TRBJ1-2, with TRBD1 identical over 9 bases. This CDR3 is built from 16 residues. From germline, CDR1 is MDHEN and CDR2 SYDVKM. V lost 6 bases and J lost 0; bases outside the gene matches: 8. CDR3 loop: CASSRPGQGPNYGYTF. CDR3 bases: TGTGCCAGCAGCCGACCCGGACAGGGGCCTAACTATGGCTACACCTTC.

The chain combines TRBV5-5 with TRBJ1-1; D remains unclear. The CDR3 sequence is 14 residues long. Germline assignment: CDR1 SGHKS and CDR2 YYEKEE (reference sequence). The V gene lost 4 bases and the J gene lost 3 bases, with 13 bases spanning the gap. The CDR3 DNA follows: TGTGCCAGCAGCCCCGGGTTGGGCTACACTGAAGCTTTCTTT. This translates into CASSPGLGYTEAFF.

The chain recombines TRBV5-8 with TRBJ1-1; 7 positions agree with TRBD1. With 3 bases clipped from V and 0 bases from J, the junction kept 8 bases outside the gene matches. CDR1 and CDR2 (germline): SGHTS, YDEGEE. CDR3 length equals 16 residues. In nucleotides, the CDR3 is TGTGCCAGCAGCTCACTCTTGGACAGGCTGAACACTGAAGCTTTCTTT. This sequence encodes CASSSLLDRLNTEAFF.

Sample share makes this clone medium-sized. The rearrangement uses TRBV4-1 and TRBJ1-5, with 7 bases fitting TRBD1. The CDR3 has 17 residues. Unmatched junction bases numbered 8, after V lost 0 bases and J lost 3 bases. CDR1 and CDR2 from the germline V gene are MGHRA and YSYEKL. Here the CDR3 reads CASSQDSGQNFNQPQHF. Written as DNA, the CDR3 is TGCGCCAGCAGCCAAGATTCGGGACAGAATTTCAATCAGCCCCAGCATTTT.

The V call is TRBV6-1, the J call TRBJ2-7; TRBD2 is a possible D gene (5 bases). V gave up 4 bases and J gave up 0 bases, with 7 bases separating them. This CDR3 comprises 13 residues. In germline, CDR1 is MNHNS, CDR2 SASEGT. The CDR3 DNA reads as TGTGCCAGCAGTGTTGGGAGCTCCTACGAGCAGTACTTC. Translation gives CASSVGSSYEQYF.

V and J are TRBV5-1 and TRBJ1-1; a weak D match, TRBD1 (5 bases). Between the trimmed V and J ends, which lost 2 bases and 0 bases, there was a span of 11 bases. Germline V gene lookup returns CDR1 SGHRS and CDR2 YFSETQ. The CDR3 covers 15 residues. CDR3 protein: CASSFRDGVNTEAFF. In DNA form, the CDR3 reads TGCGCCAGCAGCTTCAGGGACGGGGTGAACACTGAAGCTTTCTTT.

The CDR3 region is CASSYGETQYF. CDR3 nucleotide sequence: TGTGCCAGCAGTTATGGGGAGACCCAGTACTTC. The chain couples TRBV6-6 to TRBJ2-5; D not certain. Trimming shortened V by 3 bases and J by 5 bases, and 4 bases separated the two germline ends. In germline, CDR1 is MNHNY, CDR2 SVGAGI (reference sequence). The CDR3 has 11 residues.

This clone was seen a single time. The chain joins TRBV18 to TRBJ2-7; tentatively, D is TRBD2 (6 bases). Between the trimmed V and J ends, which lost 2 bases and 6 bases, there was a span of 8 bases. This CDR3 contains 12 residues. Germline-derived CDR1 and CDR2 are KGHSH and LQKENI. CDR3 in amino acids: CASSPTGAEQYF. The CDR3 coding sequence is TGTGCCAGCTCACCAACGGGAGCCGAGCAGTACTTC.

This chain connects TRBV9 to TRBJ2-1; D tentatively reads TRBD1 or TRBD2 (5 bases each). The CDR3 is 15 amino acids. CDR1 is SGDLS, CDR2 YYNGEE, per germline. Between the trimmed V and J ends, which lost 2 bases and 4 bases, there was a span of 13 bases. CDR3 DNA: TGTGCCAGCAGCGTTACCGGGGCCTCATACAATGAGCAGTTCTTC. Translated: CASSVTGASYNEQFF. The entire variable domain, with the rest obtained from reference TRBV9 and TRBJ2-1, is as follows: DSGVTQTPKHLITATGQRVTLRCSPRSGDLSVYWYQQSLDQGLQFLIQYYNGEERAKGNILERFSAQQFPDLHSELNLSSLELGDSALYFCASSVTGASYNEQFFGPGTRLTVL.

J is TRBJ2-2 and V is TRBV30; D remains ambiguous. The CDR3 length is 13 residues. The germline V gene encodes CDR1 GTSNPN and CDR2 SVGIG (reference sequence). The germline V and J ends were trimmed by 4 bases and 4 bases, with 10 bases remaining between them. The CDR3 coding sequence is TGTGCCTGGACCCTAATAATCACCGGGGAGCTGTTTTTT. The encoded protein is CAWTLIITGELFF.

The chain carries TRBV5-1 and TRBJ2-3, with D possibly being TRBD1 (5 bases). Trimming pared 3 bases from V and 2 bases from J, leaving 7 bases between. This CDR3 is 13 amino acids long. Germline lookup yields CDR1 SGHRS and CDR2 YFSETQ. This CDR3 reads CASSSTDTDTQYF. Here the CDR3 DNA reads TGCGCCAGCAGCTCGACAGACACAGATACGCAGTATTTT.

The chain is built from TRBV20-1 and TRBJ1-2; D remains unclear. CDR1 is DFQATT and CDR2 is SNEGSKA in the germline V gene (reference sequence). The CDR3 totals 11 residues. The V end lost 5 bases, the J end lost 8 bases, and 12 bases lay between the germline ends. The CDR3 here is CSAPAVGGYTF. In nucleotides, the CDR3 is TGCAGTGCTCCCGCCGTCGGAGGCTACACCTTC.

This clone was detected only a few times. This chain connects TRBV5-1 to TRBJ1-1; maybe TRBD1 (5 bases). The CDR3 is 14 amino acids. Trimming pared 4 bases from V and 0 bases from J, leaving 10 bases between. CDR1 is SGHRS, CDR2 YFSETQ, per germline. The CDR3 region is CASSPRQLNTEAFF. CDR3 nucleotides: TGCGCCAGCAGCCCGCGACAGCTGAACACTGAAGCTTTCTTT.

The chain recombines TRBV2 with TRBJ2-3; D assignment may be TRBD1 or TRBD2 (6 bases each). V shed 6 bases and J shed 3 bases, with 10 bases lying between them. CDR1 and CDR2 from the germline V gene are SNHLY and FYNNEI. This CDR3 has 13 residues. The CDR3 sequence is CASRGGRTDTQYF. For the CDR3, the DNA is TGTGCCAGCAGGGGGGGCAGAACAGATACGCAGTATTTT. The variable domain in full, completed from reference TRBV2 and TRBJ2-3, reads EPEVTQTPSHQVTQMGQEVILRCVPISNHLYFYWYRQILGQKVEFLVSFYNNEISEKSEIFDDQFSVERPDGSNFTLKIRSTKLEDSAMYFCASRGGRTDTQYFGPGTRLTVL.

The genes are TRBV6-1 and TRBJ2-1; no firm D call. The V gene lost 3 bases and the J gene lost 11 bases, with 17 bases spanning the gap. The V gene's germline CDR1 is MNHNS and CDR2 SASEGT. The CDR3 consists of 14 residues. The CDR3 loop reads CASSDDSRVKKQFF. In nucleotides, the CDR3 is TGTGCCAGCAGTGACGACTCTAGGGTTAAGAAGCAGTTCTTC.

The chain combines TRBV14 with TRBJ2-3; unclear D gene. V lost 5 bases, J lost 4 bases, and 4 bases lay in between. Germline values: CDR1 SGHDN, CDR2 FVKESK. This CDR3 spans 11 amino acids. The CDR3, as DNA: TGTGCCAGCAGCTCCTCAGATACGCAGTATTTT. Protein sequence: CASSSSDTQYF. The full variable domain, its missing parts supplied by reference TRBV14 and TRBJ2-3, is EAGVTQFPSHSVIEKGQTVTLRCDPISGHDNLYWYRRVMGKEIKFLLHFVKESKQDESGMPNNRFLAERTGGTYSTLKVQPAELEDSGVYFCASSSSDTQYFGPGTRLTVL.

This clone came up once. This chain connects TRBV19 to TRBJ2-1, with D perhaps TRBD2 (5 bases). The CDR3 is 13 amino acids. Germline CDR1 and CDR2: LNHDA and SQIVND (reference sequence). Trimming removed 4 bases at V and 5 bases at J, with 9 bases between. Here the CDR3 DNA reads TGTGCCAGTAGTACGACGGGAAACAATGAGCAGTTCTTC. Amino acid sequence: CASSTTGNNEQFF.

The gene calls are TRBV19 and TRBJ1-5, with D perhaps matching TRBD1 (5 bases). The germline gives CDR1 LNHDA, CDR2 SQIVND (reference sequence). The length of the CDR3 is 13 residues. Between the trimmed V and J ends, which lost 8 bases and 2 bases, there was a span of 10 bases. The CDR3 region is CASAGTGNQPQHF. The CDR3 bases are TGTGCCAGTGCCGGGACCGGCAATCAGCCCCAGCATTTT.

The J gene is TRBJ2-2, the V gene TRBV18; no reliable D call. V was shortened by 3 bases and J by 4 bases, with 6 bases between the two germline ends. The germline CDR1 and CDR2 sequences are KGHSH and LQKENI. The CDR3 consists of 13 residues. The CDR3 region is CASSPLSTGELFF. The CDR3 DNA is TGTGCCAGCTCACCGTTGAGCACCGGGGAGCTGTTTTTT.

The chain has TRBV6-5 and TRBJ1-5; a possible D gene is TRBD1 (5 bases). CDR1 MNHEY and CDR2 SVGAGI come from the germline V gene. Trimming stripped 6 bases from V and 4 bases from J, with 10 bases between. This CDR3 has 13 amino acids. The CDR3 here is CASRRDGNQPQHF. DNA for the CDR3: TGTGCCAGCAGGCGGGACGGAAATCAGCCCCAGCATTTT.

The chain recombines TRBV10-3 with TRBJ2-7; no firm D call. CDR3 length equals 11 residues. V was clipped by 8 bases and J by 2 bases, with 7 bases between them. Germline loops: CDR1 ENHRY, CDR2 SYGVKD. The CDR3 nucleotides read TGTGCCATCCGCACGACCTACGAGCAGTACTTC. It is translated as CAIRTTYEQYF.

This clone was seen a handful of times. V and J are TRBV7-9 and TRBJ2-3; possibly TRBD1 or TRBD2 for D (6 bases each). The CDR3 has 17 amino acids. Germline loops: CDR1 SEHNR, CDR2 FQNEAQ (reference sequence). Trimming removed 3 bases from V and 6 bases from J, with 22 bases in between. CDR3 protein: CASSLVGGALIWDTQYF. The CDR3, as DNA: TGTGCCAGCAGCTTGGTGGGGGGCGCCCTCATTTGGGATACGCAGTATTTT. Using reference TRBV7-9 and TRBJ2-3 for the parts outside the CDR3, the full variable domain is DTGVSQNPRHKITKRGQNVTFRCDPISEHNRLYWYRQTLGQGPEFLTYFQNEAQLEKSRLLSDRFSAERPKGSFSTLEIQRTEQGDSAMYLCASSLVGGALIWDTQYFGPGTRLTVL.

The CDR3 loop is CASSQDKAGGGTGELFF. The CDR3 DNA reads as TGCGCCAGCAGCCAAGATAAGGCGGGAGGAGGCACCGGGGAGCTGTTTTTT. This chain connects TRBV4-1 to TRBJ2-2; 8 positions match TRBD2. V shed 0 bases and J 4 bases; nucleotides not matched to a gene: 7. Germline CDR1 MGHRA, CDR2 YSYEKL. The CDR3 totals 17 residues.

This clone was recorded once. The chain is built from TRBV28 and TRBJ2-1; D is ambiguous. This CDR3 has 15 residues. Germline assignment: CDR1 MDHEN and CDR2 SYDVKM. Trimming shortened V by 2 bases and J by 5 bases, and 13 bases separated the two germline ends. The CDR3 coding sequence is TGTGCCAGCAGTTTACCGGGTACTCTTAACAATGAGCAGTTCTTC. This gives the protein CASSLPGTLNNEQFF.

The rearrangement joins TRBV18 to TRBJ2-2; TRBD1 is a possible D gene (6 bases). Germline loops: CDR1 KGHSH, CDR2 LQKENI. The CDR3 loop spans 14 amino acids. V lost 2 bases, J lost 4 bases, and 8 bases lay in between. The CDR3 loop is CASSPGGGTGELFF. The CDR3 DNA sequence: TGTGCCAGCTCACCAGGGGGCGGCACCGGGGAGCTGTTTTTT.

This chain connects TRBV28 to TRBJ2-7; the D call may be TRBD1 or TRBD2 (5 bases each). Trimming left V 5 bases short and J 3 bases short, with 17 bases between. Germline values: CDR1 MDHEN, CDR2 SYDVKM. The CDR3 has 15 residues. CDR3 protein: CASSIKGRIFYEQYF. Here the CDR3 DNA reads TGTGCCAGCAGTATAAAGGGACGGATCTTCTACGAGCAGTACTTC.

The J gene is TRBJ2-2, the V gene TRBV9; D unclear. The germline V gene encodes CDR1 SGDLS and CDR2 YYNGEE. Trimming removed 1 base from V and 4 bases from J, with 5 bases in between. This CDR3 is 13 amino acids long. The CDR3 nucleotides are TGTGCCAGCAGCGTATATGGCACCGGGGAGCTGTTTTTT. Translating gives CASSVYGTGELFF.

The chain uses TRBV18 and TRBJ1-2; TRBD1 agrees at 7 bases. CDR1 is KGHSH, CDR2 LQKENI, per germline. Trimming at V came to 3 bases and at J to 2 bases, leaving 6 bases not matched to a gene. The CDR3 has 15 amino acids. The CDR3 DNA follows: TGTGCCAGCTCACCGTTGGGACAGCCAAACTATGGCTACACCTTC. Protein sequence: CASSPLGQPNYGYTF.